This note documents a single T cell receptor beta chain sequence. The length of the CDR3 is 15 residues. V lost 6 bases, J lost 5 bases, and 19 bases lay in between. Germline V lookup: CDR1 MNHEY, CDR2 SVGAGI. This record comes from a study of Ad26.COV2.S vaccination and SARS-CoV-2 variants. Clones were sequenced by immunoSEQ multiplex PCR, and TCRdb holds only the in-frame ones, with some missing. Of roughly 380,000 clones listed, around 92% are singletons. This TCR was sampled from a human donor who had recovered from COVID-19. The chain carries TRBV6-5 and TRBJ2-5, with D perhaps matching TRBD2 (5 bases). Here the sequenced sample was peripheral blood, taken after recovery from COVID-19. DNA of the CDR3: TGTGCCAGCAGCATCGACCGAGGGCCAAGGGAGACCCAGTACTTC. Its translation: CASSIDRGPRETQYF.